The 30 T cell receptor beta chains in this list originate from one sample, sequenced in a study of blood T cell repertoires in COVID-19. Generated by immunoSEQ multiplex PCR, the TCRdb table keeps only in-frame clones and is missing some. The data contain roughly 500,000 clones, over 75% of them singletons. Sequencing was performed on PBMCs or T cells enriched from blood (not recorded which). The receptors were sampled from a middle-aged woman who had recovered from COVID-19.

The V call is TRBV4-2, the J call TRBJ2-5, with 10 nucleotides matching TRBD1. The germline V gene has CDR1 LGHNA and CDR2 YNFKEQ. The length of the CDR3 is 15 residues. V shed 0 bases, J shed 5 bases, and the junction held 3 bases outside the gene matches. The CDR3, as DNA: TGTGCCAGCAGCCAAGATTTGGACAGGGGGGAGACCCAGTACTTC. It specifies CASSQDLDRGETQYF.

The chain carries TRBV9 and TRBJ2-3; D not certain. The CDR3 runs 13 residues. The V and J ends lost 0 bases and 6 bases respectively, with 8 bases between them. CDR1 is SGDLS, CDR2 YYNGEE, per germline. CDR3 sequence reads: CASSVDVGDTQYF. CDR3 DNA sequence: TGTGCCAGCAGCGTAGACGTCGGGGATACGCAGTATTTT.

Written as DNA, the CDR3 is TGTGCCATCAGCGGGACTAGCGGGAGTACCGGGGAGCTGTTTTTT. This codes for CAISGTSGSTGELFF. The rearrangement joins TRBV10-3 to TRBJ2-2, with 14 nucleotides matching TRBD2. The J segment lost 5 bases and the V segment lost 6 bases, leaving 2 bases of the junction unmatched. The CDR3 consists of 15 residues. Germline-derived CDR1 and CDR2 are ENHRY and SYGVKD.

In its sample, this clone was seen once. This CDR3 reads CASSYGAGVINEQFF. The DNA for the CDR3 is TGTGCCAGCAGTTACGGGGCAGGGGTTATCAATGAGCAGTTCTTC. The chain combines TRBV6-2 or TRBV6-3 with TRBJ2-1; maybe TRBD1 (6 bases). Looked up from germline, CDR1 is MNHEY and CDR2 is SVGEGT. The germline V and J ends were trimmed by 2 bases and 6 bases, with 14 bases remaining between them. The CDR3 has 15 amino acids.

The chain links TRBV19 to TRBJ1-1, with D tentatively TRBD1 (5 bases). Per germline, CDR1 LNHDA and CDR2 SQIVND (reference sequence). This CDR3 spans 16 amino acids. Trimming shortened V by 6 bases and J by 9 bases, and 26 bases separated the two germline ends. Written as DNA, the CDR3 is TGTGCCAGTAGCCCACCGGTTGGGGCGTTGGGCAGAAAAGCTTTCTTT. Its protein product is CASSPPVGALGRKAFF.

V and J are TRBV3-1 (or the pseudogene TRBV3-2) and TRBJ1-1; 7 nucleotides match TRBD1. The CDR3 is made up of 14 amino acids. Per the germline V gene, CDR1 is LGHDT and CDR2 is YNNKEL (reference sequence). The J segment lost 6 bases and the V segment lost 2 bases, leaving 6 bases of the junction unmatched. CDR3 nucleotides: TGTGCCAGCAGCCAAATCTTACAGGGGTCTGAAGCTTTCTTT. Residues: CASSQILQGSEAFF.

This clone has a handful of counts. CDR3 sequence: CASSLQGRMDYGYTF. The DNA of the CDR3 is TGTGCCAGCAGCCTACAGGGGAGGATGGACTATGGCTACACCTTC. The V gene is TRBV7-9, the J gene TRBJ1-2; TRBD1 matches at 7 bases. J was trimmed by 3 bases and V by 5 bases; bases with no gene match: 9. The CDR3 sequence is 15 residues long. Germline lookup yields CDR1 SEHNR and CDR2 FQNEAQ (reference sequence).

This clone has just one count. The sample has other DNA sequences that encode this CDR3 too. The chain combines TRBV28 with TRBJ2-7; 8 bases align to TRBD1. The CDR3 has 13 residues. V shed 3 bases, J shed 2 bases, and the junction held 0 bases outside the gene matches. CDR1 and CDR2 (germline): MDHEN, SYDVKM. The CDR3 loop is CASSLTGAYEQYF. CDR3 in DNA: TGTGCCAGCAGTTTGACAGGGGCCTACGAGCAGTACTTC.

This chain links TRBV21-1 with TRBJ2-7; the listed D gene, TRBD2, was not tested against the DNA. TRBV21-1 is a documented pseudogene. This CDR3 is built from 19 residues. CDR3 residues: CASSKAGQGTSGITYEQYF. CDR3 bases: TGTGCCAGCAGCAAAGCAGGGCAAGGGACTAGCGGAATCACCTACGAGCAGTACTTC.

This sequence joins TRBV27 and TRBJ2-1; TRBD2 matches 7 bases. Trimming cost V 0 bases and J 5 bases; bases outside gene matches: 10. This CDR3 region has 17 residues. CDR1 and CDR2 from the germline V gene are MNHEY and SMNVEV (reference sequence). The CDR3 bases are TGTGCCAGCAGTTTATCTAGCCGGGGACTAACAAACAATGAGCAGTTCTTC. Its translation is CASSLSSRGLTNNEQFF.

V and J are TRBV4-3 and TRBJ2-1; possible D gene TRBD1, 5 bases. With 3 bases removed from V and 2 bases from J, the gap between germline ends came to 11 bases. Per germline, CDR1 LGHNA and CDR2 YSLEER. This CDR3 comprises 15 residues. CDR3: CASSQSRGTYNEQFF. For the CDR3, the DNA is TGCGCCAGCAGCCAGAGTAGGGGCACCTACAATGAGCAGTTCTTC.

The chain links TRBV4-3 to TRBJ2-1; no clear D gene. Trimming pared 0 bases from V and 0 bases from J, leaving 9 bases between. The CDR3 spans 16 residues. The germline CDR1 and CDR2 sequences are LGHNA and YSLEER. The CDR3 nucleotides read TGCGCCAGCAGCCAAGACCGAGAGAGCTCCTACAATGAGCAGTTCTTC. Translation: CASSQDRESSYNEQFF.

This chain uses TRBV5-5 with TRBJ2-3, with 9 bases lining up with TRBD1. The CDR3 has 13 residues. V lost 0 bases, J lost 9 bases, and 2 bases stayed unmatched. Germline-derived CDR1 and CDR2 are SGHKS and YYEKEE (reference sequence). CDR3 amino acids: CASSLADRGTQYF. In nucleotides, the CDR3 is TGTGCCAGCAGCTTGGCGGACAGGGGAACGCAGTATTTT.

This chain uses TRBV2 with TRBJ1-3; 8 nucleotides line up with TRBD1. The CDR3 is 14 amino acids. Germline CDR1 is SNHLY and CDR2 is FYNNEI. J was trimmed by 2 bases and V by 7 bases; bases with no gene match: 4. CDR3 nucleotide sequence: TGTGCCAGCATCTTGGACAGGGCTGGAAACACCATATATTTT. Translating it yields CASILDRAGNTIYF.

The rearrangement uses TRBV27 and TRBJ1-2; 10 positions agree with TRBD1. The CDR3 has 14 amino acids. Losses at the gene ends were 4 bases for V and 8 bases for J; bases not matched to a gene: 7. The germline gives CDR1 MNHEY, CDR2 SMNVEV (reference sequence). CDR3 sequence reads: CASSSTGTGEGYTF. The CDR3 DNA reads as TGTGCCAGCAGTTCGACCGGGACAGGGGAAGGCTACACCTTC.

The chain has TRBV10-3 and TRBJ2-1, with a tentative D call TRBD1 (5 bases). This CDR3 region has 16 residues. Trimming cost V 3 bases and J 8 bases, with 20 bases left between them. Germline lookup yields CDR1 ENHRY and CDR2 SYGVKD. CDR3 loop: CAISDPDSRPSDEQFF. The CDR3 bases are TGTGCCATCAGTGACCCAGACAGCCGACCGTCCGATGAGCAGTTCTTC.

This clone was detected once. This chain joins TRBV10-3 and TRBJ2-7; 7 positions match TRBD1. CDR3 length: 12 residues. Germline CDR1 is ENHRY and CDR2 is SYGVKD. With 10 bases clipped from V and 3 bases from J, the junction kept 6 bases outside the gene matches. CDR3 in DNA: TGTGCCACCCGACAGGGTATCTACGAGCAGTACTTC. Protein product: CATRQGIYEQYF.

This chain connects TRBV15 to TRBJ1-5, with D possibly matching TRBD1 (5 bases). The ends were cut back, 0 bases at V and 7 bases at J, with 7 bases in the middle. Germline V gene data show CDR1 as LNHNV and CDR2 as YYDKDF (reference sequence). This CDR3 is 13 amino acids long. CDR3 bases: TGTGCCACCAGCAGAGATCAGGGACAGCCCCAGCATTTT. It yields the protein CATSRDQGQPQHF.

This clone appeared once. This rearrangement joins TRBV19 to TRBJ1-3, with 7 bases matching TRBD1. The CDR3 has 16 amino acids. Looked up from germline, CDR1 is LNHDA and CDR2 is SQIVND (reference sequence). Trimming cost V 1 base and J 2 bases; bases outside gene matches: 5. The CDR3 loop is CASSIGGGGPGNTIYF. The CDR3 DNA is TGTGCCAGTAGTATAGGCGGAGGGGGCCCTGGAAACACCATATATTTT.

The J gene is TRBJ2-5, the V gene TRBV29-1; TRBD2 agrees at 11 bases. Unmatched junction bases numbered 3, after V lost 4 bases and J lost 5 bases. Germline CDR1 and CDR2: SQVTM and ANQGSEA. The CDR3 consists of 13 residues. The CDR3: CSVALAGAETQYF. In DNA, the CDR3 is TGCAGCGTTGCACTAGCGGGAGCGGAGACCCAGTACTTC.

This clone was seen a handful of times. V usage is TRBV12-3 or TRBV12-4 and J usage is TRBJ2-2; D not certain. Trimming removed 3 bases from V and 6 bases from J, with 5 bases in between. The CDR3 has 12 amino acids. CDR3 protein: CASSFGPGELFF. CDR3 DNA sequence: TGTGCCAGCAGTTTTGGGCCCGGGGAGCTGTTTTTT.

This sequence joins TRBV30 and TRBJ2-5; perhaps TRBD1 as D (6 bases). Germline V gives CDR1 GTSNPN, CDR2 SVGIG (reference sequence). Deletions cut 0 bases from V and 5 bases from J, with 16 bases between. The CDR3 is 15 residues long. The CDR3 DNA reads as TGTGCCTGGAGTGTAGTTACAGGGACCAGCGAGACCCAGTACTTC. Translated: CAWSVVTGTSETQYF.

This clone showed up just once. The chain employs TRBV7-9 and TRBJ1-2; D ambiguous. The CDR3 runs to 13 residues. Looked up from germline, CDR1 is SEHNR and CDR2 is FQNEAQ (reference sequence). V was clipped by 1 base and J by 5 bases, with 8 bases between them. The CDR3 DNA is TGTGCCAGCAGCTTAGACTATGGGTATGGCTACACCTTC. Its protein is CASSLDYGYGYTF.

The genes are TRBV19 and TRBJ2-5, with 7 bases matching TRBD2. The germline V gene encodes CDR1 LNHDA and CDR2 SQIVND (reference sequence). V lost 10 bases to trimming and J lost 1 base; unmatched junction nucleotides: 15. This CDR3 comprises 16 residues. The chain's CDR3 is CAISKSGGSIQETQYF. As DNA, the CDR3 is TGTGCCATTTCAAAGTCCGGCGGGAGTATCCAAGAGACCCAGTACTTC.

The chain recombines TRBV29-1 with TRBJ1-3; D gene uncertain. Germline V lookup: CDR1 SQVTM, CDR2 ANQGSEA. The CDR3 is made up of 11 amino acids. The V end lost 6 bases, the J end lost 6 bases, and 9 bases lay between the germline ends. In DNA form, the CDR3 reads TGCAGCGTGCGGTACCAAAACACCATATATTTT. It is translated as CSVRYQNTIYF. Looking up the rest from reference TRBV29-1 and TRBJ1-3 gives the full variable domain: SAVISQKPSRDICQRGTSLTIQCQVDSQVTMMFWYRQQPGQSLTLIATANQGSEATYESGFVIDKFPISRPNLTFSTLTVSNMSPEDSSIYLCSVRYQNTIYFGEGSWLTVV.

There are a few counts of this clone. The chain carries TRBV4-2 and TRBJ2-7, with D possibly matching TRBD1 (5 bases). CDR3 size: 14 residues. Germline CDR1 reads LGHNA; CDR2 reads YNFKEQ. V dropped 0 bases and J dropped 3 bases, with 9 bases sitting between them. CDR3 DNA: TGTGCCAGCAGCCAAGATAGGGGATTCTACGAGCAGTACTTC. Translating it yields CASSQDRGFYEQYF.

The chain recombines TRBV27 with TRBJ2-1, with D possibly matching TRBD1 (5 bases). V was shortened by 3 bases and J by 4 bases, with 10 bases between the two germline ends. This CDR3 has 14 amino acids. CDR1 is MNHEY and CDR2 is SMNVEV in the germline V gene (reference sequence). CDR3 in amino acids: CASSFFGQYNEQFF. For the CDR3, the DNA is TGTGCCAGCAGTTTCTTCGGACAATACAATGAGCAGTTCTTC.

The CDR3 DNA is TGTGCCAGCAGCGTAAATCCAGGATCAACCTATGGCTACACCTTC. It codes for CASSVNPGSTYGYTF. The V gene is TRBV9, the J gene TRBJ1-2; D is unclear. This CDR3 contains 15 residues. CDR1 is SGDLS, CDR2 YYNGEE, per germline. V was trimmed by 1 base and J by 4 bases, leaving 14 bases between them.

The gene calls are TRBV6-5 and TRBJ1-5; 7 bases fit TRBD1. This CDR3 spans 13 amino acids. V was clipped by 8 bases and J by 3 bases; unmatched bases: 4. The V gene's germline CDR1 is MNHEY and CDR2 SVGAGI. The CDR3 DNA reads TGTGCCAGCTCAGACAGGGACAATCAGCCCCAGCATTTT. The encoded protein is CASSDRDNQPQHF.

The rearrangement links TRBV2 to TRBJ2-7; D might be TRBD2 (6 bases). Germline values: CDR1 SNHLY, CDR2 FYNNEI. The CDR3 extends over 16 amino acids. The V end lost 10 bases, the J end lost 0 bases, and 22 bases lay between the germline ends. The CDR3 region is CATSTRLAASSYEQYF. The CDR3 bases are TGTGCCACTTCTACACGCTTAGCGGCTAGCTCCTACGAGCAGTACTTC.